A single sample gave rise to the 8 T cell receptor beta chains below, sequenced in a study of metastatic and nonmetastatic thyroid tumors. MiXCR reprocessed the PCR reads for TCRdb. The data show about 30,000 clones, with 35% to 45% seen just once and about 20% held by the top ten. Thyroid surgery had not been preceded by any treatment in any patient. The sequenced sample consisted of tumor tissue. All receptors derive from a female donor with papillary thyroid cancer or a benign thyroid nodule (not recorded which). Some clones in this sample may be carry-over from other donors' samples.

V gene TRBV19 combines with J gene TRBJ2-7, with 15 bases fitting TRBD2. This CDR3 has 17 residues. V was pared by 5 bases and J by 4 bases, with 9 bases of the junction left unmatched. The germline gives CDR1 LNHDA, CDR2 SQIVND (reference sequence). CDR3 DNA: TGTGCCAGTAGTCGCGGACTAGCGGGAGGGGGGCTTTACGAGCAGTACTTC. This translates into CASSRGLAGGGLYEQYF.

The rearrangement uses TRBV15 and TRBJ2-7, with D possibly matching TRBD2 (6 bases). The CDR3 is 14 amino acids. V gave up 2 bases and J gave up 5 bases, with 13 bases separating them. Germline loops: CDR1 LNHNV, CDR2 YYDKDF (reference sequence). The CDR3 protein is CATSRPGDRNEQYF. DNA for the CDR3: TGTGCCACCAGCAGACCGGGGGATCGGAACGAGCAGTACTTC.

In its sample, this clone was seen a few times. The chain recombines TRBV11-2 with TRBJ2-6; 8 bases agree with TRBD1. CDR1 is SGHAT and CDR2 is FQNNGV in the germline V gene. V gave up 3 bases and J gave up 1 base; unmatched junction bases: 2. The CDR3 length is 16 residues. For the CDR3, the DNA is TGTGCCAGCAGCTTCCAGGGGGCTTCTGGGGCCAACGTCCTGACTTTC. Encoded protein: CASSFQGASGANVLTF.

The chain is built from TRBV6-1 and TRBJ2-3; 10 bases are a match to TRBD1. V gave up 1 base and J gave up 6 bases; unmatched junction bases: 4. From germline, CDR1 is MNHNS and CDR2 SASEGT. The CDR3 loop spans 15 amino acids. The CDR3 here is CASSEGGDRGDTQYF. The CDR3 bases are TGTGCCAGCAGTGAAGGAGGGGACAGGGGTGATACGCAGTATTTT.

This clone was observed a handful of times. The J gene is TRBJ2-1, the V gene TRBV2; D may be TRBD1 (6 bases). The CDR3 is 12 residues long. V was clipped by 11 bases and J by 5 bases, with 13 bases between them. Germline-derived CDR1 and CDR2 are SNHLY and FYNNEI. The CDR3 DNA sequence: TGTGCCGGCTGGGACATCAACAATGAGCAGTTCTTC. This encodes CAGWDINNEQFF.

This clone was detected a few times. The chain joins TRBV7-9 to TRBJ2-5; the match to TRBD2 covers 9 bases. This CDR3 has 17 residues. V was clipped by 0 bases and J by 2 bases; unmatched bases: 7. Germline V gives CDR1 SEHNR, CDR2 FQNEAQ (reference sequence). The CDR3 here is CASSLAVGLAEQETQYF. CDR3 coding DNA: TGTGCCAGCAGCTTAGCAGTGGGACTAGCAGAACAAGAGACCCAGTACTTC. Full variable domain (missing parts from reference TRBV7-9 and TRBJ2-5): DTGVSQNPRHKITKRGQNVTFRCDPISEHNRLYWYRQTLGQGPEFLTYFQNEAQLEKSRLLSDRFSAERPKGSFSTLEIQRTEQGDSAMYLCASSLAVGLAEQETQYFGPGTRLLVL.

The rearrangement joins TRBV20-1 to TRBJ2-3; 7 nucleotides line up with TRBD1. The germline V gene encodes CDR1 DFQATT and CDR2 SNEGSKA (reference sequence). The CDR3 spans 14 residues. Trimming took 5 bases from V and 5 from J; bases not matched to a gene: 10. The DNA of the CDR3 is TGCAGTGCTCGTCGACAGGGCAGGGGAGATACGCAGTATTTT. It specifies CSARRQGRGDTQYF.

The chain uses TRBV20-1 and TRBJ2-7, with D perhaps TRBD1 or TRBD2 (5 bases each). Germline-derived CDR1 and CDR2 are DFQATT and SNEGSKA (reference sequence). Trimming cost V 2 bases and J 3 bases, with 14 bases left between them. The CDR3 length is 14 residues. CDR3 DNA: TGCAGTGCTAGACCCCGGGACGGAAGCTACGAGCAGTACTTC. The encoded protein is CSARPRDGSYEQYF.